The rows below give T cell receptor beta chains drawn from one sample of a study of patients and donors after allogeneic stem cell transplantation. TCRdb analysed the RT-PCR reads with MiXCR anew, one entry per CDR3 protein. The sample holds approximately 210,000 distinct CDR3 sequences, about 40% seen once. The sequencing input was blood, either unsorted or a sorted T cell fraction (not recorded which). These receptors originate from a human donor who was either an allogeneic HSCT recipient or a stem cell or donor lymphocyte infusion donor (not recorded which). It is not recorded whose cells these are; they may come from a transplant donor. Both conserved end residues are part of each CDR3. D genes are given only for firm matches. Clone size appears in some rows only: once, few, many, or a class for an expanded clone.

len	v_gene	j_gene	d_gene	abundance	CDR3nt	CDR3aa
17	TRBV29-1	TRBJ1-2	-	-	TGCACCACCTCTCCAGACCAGAAGATAACAGGGAGCTATGGCTACACCTTC	CTTSPDQKITGSYGYTF
15	TRBV7-2	TRBJ2-3	-	-	TGTGCCAGCAGTATTACTGGGACGTCCACAGATACGCAGTATTTT	CASSITGTSTDTQYF
16	TRBV12-3/TRBV12-4	TRBJ1-5	-	many	TGTGCCAGCAGTTTAGCGCTGGGGGGGGGCAATCAGCCCCAGCATTTT	CASSLALGGGNQPQHF
14	TRBV5-6	TRBJ1-1	-	-	TGTGCCAGCACTCCGTCGGGTTTGAACACTGAAGCTTTCTTT	CASTPSGLNTEAFF
18	TRBV6-6	TRBJ1-6	-	-	TGTGCCAGCAGTTACTCCCGACAGAGGCCTTGGCGGAATTCACCCCTCCACTTT	CASSYSRQRPWRNSPLHF
13	TRBV7-2	TRBJ2-1	-	-	TGTGCCAGCAGGAAGGAGGCCGTCAATGAGCAGTTCTTC	CASRKEAVNEQFF
14	TRBV20-1	TRBJ1-4	-	few	TGCAGTGCTAGAGATAGAGGGATGGATGAAAAACTGTTTTTT	CSARDRGMDEKLFF
14	TRBV9	TRBJ1-5	-	-	TGTGCCAGCAGCGGGAGAGCAAGCAATCAGCCCCAGCATTTT	CASSGRASNQPQHF
12	TRBV27	TRBJ2-2	-	-	-	CASRVAPGSCFF
15	TRBV7-2	TRBJ1-2	-	few	TGTGCCAGCAGCCTTTCGGGACCGAGGGACTATGGCTACACCTTC	CASSLSGPRDYGYTF
14	TRBV20-1	TRBJ1-1	-	-	TGCAGTGCCGAGCCCCCTGGTACGAACACTGAAGCTTTCTTT	CSAEPPGTNTEAFF
16	TRBV30	TRBJ1-2	-	-	TGTGCCTGGACCTCCCCAAGGCGTCGTATCCGCTATGGCTACACCTTC	CAWTSPRRRIRYGYTF
15	TRBV5-1	TRBJ1-1	-	few	TGCGCCAGCAGCTTCGGAGGGGTCCTGAACACTGAAGCTTTCTTT	CASSFGGVLNTEAFF
15	TRBV4-3	TRBJ2-7	TRBD2	-	TGCGCCAGCAGCCAAGAGACTAGCGGGAAGTACGAGCAGTACTTC	CASSQETSGKYEQYF
15	TRBV28	TRBJ1-4	TRBD1	-	TGTGCCAGCATTCCCCGGGACAGCCTCACTGAAAAACTGTTTTTT	CASIPRDSLTEKLFF